The clone carrying this T cell receptor (beta chain) has more than one count but fewer than ten. CDR3 length: 12 amino acids. Trimming pared 2 bases from V and 5 bases from J, leaving 6 bases between. Germline assignment: CDR1 MNHEY and CDR2 SVGEGT. The data belong to a study of T-cell memory formation after mild COVID-19. Study details: Largely, TCR clusters stayed within a single donor.

TCRdb re-called the 5' RACE reads through MiXCR, storing one row per CDR3 protein. The data show 98,000 or so distinct CDR3 sequences, 18% seen once. Sequenced material: PBMCs or a T cell subset sorted from them (not recorded which). The gene calls are TRBV6-2 or TRBV6-3 and TRBJ2-5; D unresolved. The clonotype was recovered from a man between 18 and 35 years old who had mild COVID-19 (a few samples of this study predate the infection). Cell type and time point are not known. The CDR3 DNA follows: TGTGCCAGCAGTTACGTTGGGGAGACCCAGTACTTC. Translating it yields CASSYVGETQYF.